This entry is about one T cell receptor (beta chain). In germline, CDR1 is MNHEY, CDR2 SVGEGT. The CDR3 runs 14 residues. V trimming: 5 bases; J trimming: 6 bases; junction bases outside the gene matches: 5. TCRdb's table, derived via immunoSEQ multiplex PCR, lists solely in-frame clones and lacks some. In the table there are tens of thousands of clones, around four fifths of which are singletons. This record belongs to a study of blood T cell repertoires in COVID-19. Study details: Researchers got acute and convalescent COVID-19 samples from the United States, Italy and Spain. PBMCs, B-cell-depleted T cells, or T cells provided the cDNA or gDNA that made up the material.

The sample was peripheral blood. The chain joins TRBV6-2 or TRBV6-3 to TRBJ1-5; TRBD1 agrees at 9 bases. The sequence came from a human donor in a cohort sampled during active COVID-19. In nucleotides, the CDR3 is TGTGCCAGCAGTGGAACAGGGGGCACTCAGCCCCAGCATTTT. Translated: CASSGTGGTQPQHF.